The rows below give T cell receptor beta chains drawn from one sample of a study of blood T cell repertoires in COVID-19. The method was immunoSEQ multiplex PCR; TCRdb's version includes in-frame clones alone and lacks a portion of them. The table records about 68,000 clones, approximately 79% of them present only once. The source material was peripheral blood. These receptors originate from a woman aged 50 to 65 with acute or convalescent COVID-19. The CDR3 runs from the conserved cysteine through the conserved F or W. D genes are given only for firm matches. Clone size appears in some rows only: once, few, many, or a class for an expanded clone.

d_call	clone_size	v_call	j_call	cdr3_aa
-	-	TRBV5-1	TRBJ1-3	CASRTEPGNTIYF
TRBD2	-	TRBV5-1	TRBJ2-2	CASSPTSGTDTGELFF
-	few	TRBV24-1	TRBJ2-7	CATSDNRTPYEQYF
TRBD2	-	TRBV19	TRBJ2-3	CASSIRWGGRAPDTQYF
TRBD1	-	TRBV10-1	TRBJ2-7	CASSVGTGVREQYF
TRBD1	few	TRBV27	TRBJ1-6	CASSSTGLYSPLHF
TRBD1	-	TRBV6-1	TRBJ1-6	CASSEDLGQGVYNSPLHF
TRBD2	-	TRBV10-1	TRBJ2-5	CASRGTSGVLYQETQYF
TRBD1	-	TRBV7-6	TRBJ2-6	CASSLWTGGSGANVLTF
-	-	TRBV30	TRBJ1-5	CAWSLPNSNQPQHF
-	-	TRBV27	TRBJ2-1	CASSTGNEQFF
TRBD1	-	TRBV7-2	TRBJ2-5	CASSWAGTGEETQYF
-	-	TRBV30	TRBJ2-5	CAWSFARRQETQYF
-	-	TRBV6-8	TRBJ1-5	CASSYSKYRSSNQPQHF
TRBD2	once	TRBV5-6	TRBJ2-5	CAGKREIGETQYF
TRBD2	-	TRBV5-1	TRBJ2-7	CASSQNGGVGYEQYF
-	-	TRBV24-1	TRBJ2-1	CATSDPLSNEQFF
-	-	TRBV20-1	TRBJ2-2	CSASPGTSSGELFF
-	-	TRBV28	TRBJ2-2	CASFFGGVTGELFF
TRBD1	once	TRBV9	TRBJ2-7	CASSGGQGPGYEQYF
-	-	TRBV7-9	TRBJ1-5	CASSLGTDNQPQHF
TRBD1	-	TRBV7-9	TRBJ1-1	CATDGRGHTEAFF
-	-	TRBV4-3	TRBJ1-4	CASSQVYGGVEKLFF
-	-	TRBV29-1	TRBJ1-4	CSVAFNLNEKLFF
-	-	TRBV19	TRBJ1-5	CASSMSGMQPQHF
-	-	TRBV30	TRBJ2-1	CAWSTSGYEQFF
-	-	TRBV11-2	TRBJ2-7	CASSLFGGDYEQYF
-	-	TRBV7-2	TRBJ1-3	CASSPTRGNTIYF
-	-	TRBV7-8	TRBJ2-7	CASSFFPGDPSSYEQYF
TRBD1	-	TRBV10-2	TRBJ1-1	CASSSTGGTEAFF
-	once	TRBV7-9	TRBJ1-1	CASRSTGMNTEAFF
TRBD2	-	TRBV19	TRBJ2-1	CASKESSGFYNEQFF
TRBD1	-	TRBV5-8	TRBJ2-5	CASSLVDRVETQYF
TRBD1	once	TRBV18	TRBJ2-2	CASSPNRGRDTGELFF
TRBD1	-	TRBV7-8	TRBJ2-1	CASSSTGSLYNEQFF
TRBD2	-	TRBV20-1	TRBJ2-5	CSASRGGGGDQTQYF
TRBD1	once	TRBV6-2/TRBV6-3	TRBJ1-1	CASSYHSGTGNTEAFF
TRBD2	-	TRBV28	TRBJ2-1	CASSGLAGESYNEQFF
TRBD2	-	TRBV6-4	TRBJ2-2	CASSASLFDASGRTGELFF
-	-	TRBV11-2	TRBJ1-2	CASSLEGAGVDYGYTF